This T cell receptor (beta chain) was obtained from a study of blood T cell dynamics during melanoma immunotherapy. Germline CDR1 reads SEHNR; CDR2 reads FQNEAQ (reference sequence). Trimming shortened V by 4 bases and J by 8 bases, and 14 bases separated the two germline ends. This CDR3 region has 13 residues. Measured with immunoSEQ multiplex PCR; TCRdb has only the in-frame clones, and not every one. The table lists more than 10,000 clones, approximately 90% of them singletons, with roughly 0.18% in the top ten. Specified time point: week 3, after first cycle of checkpoint inhibitor. Blood was drawn before treatment and at week 3 after checkpoint blockade. Apart from a couple of fast progressors, RECIST 1.1 response was judged 12 weeks post-infusion. Patients with prior systemic cancer treatment, concomitant immunosuppressants, or other active malignancies were excluded.

This sample comprised effector memory CD8+ T cells from blood, obtained from a patient treated with checkpoint blockade. The sequence came from a human donor with melanoma. The J gene is TRBJ1-2, the V gene TRBV7-9, with D perhaps matching TRBD1 (5 bases). The CDR3 region is CASSSLGGDGYTF. The CDR3 nucleotides read TGTGCCAGCAGCTCCCTCGGAGGGGACGGCTACACCTTC.